Each of the 29 T cell receptor beta chains below was sequenced from the same sample in a study of beta chain features in type 1 diabetes. For these TCRs, the target antigens are not known. Study-wide results and caveats: A moderate, significant TCRB CDR3 shortening appeared in type 1 diabetes across four CD4+ subsets.

The study reverse transcribed the entire isolated RNA, so it sequenced expressed TCRB transcripts. Sequencing was performed with immunoSEQ multiplex PCR; in TCRdb, only in-frame clones are kept and a portion is missing. The sample shows 300,000 or so clones, roughly 12% of them seen only once. The sample taken for sequencing was naive CD4+ T cells from blood. The receptors were sampled from a woman aged 18 to 35 with type 1 diabetes.

This clone was counted only a few times. This chain connects TRBV6-5 to TRBJ1-1, with D perhaps matching TRBD1 (6 bases). Trimming left V 2 bases short and J 1 base short, with 8 bases between. CDR3 length equals 14 residues. Germline CDR1 is MNHEY and CDR2 is SVGAGI. The CDR3 reads CASSYKGQNTEAFF. CDR3 nucleotide sequence: TGTGCCAGCAGTTACAAGGGACAGAACACTGAAGCTTTCTTT.

The V call is TRBV4-3, the J call TRBJ1-1; 11 bases line up with TRBD1. The CDR3 extends over 14 amino acids. CDR1 is LGHNA and CDR2 is YSLEER in the germline V gene. With 3 bases clipped from V and 11 bases from J, the junction kept 8 bases outside the gene matches. The CDR3 sequence: CASSHTDRGRVAFF. CDR3 nucleotides: TGCGCCAGCAGCCACACGGACAGGGGGCGGGTCGCTTTCTTT.

V gene TRBV6-5 combines with J gene TRBJ1-2, with D perhaps TRBD1 (5 bases). Germline CDR1 MNHEY, CDR2 SVGAGI. V was trimmed by 4 bases and J by 1 base, leaving 7 bases between them. There are 13 residues in the CDR3. The chain's CDR3 is CASSLDSNYGYTF. The CDR3 DNA sequence: TGTGCCAGCAGTTTAGACAGTAACTATGGCTACACCTTC.

The chain carries TRBV29-1 and TRBJ1-5, with D possibly being TRBD1 (6 bases). The V gene's germline CDR1 is SQVTM and CDR2 ANQGSEA. The CDR3 consists of 14 residues. V dropped 4 bases and J dropped 1 base, with 11 bases sitting between them. CDR3 sequence: CSVGGGGSNQPQHF. The CDR3 region has the DNA TGCAGCGTTGGGGGGGGCGGGAGCAATCAGCCCCAGCATTTT.

The chain has TRBV25-1 and TRBJ1-1; 7 positions agree with TRBD1. The trim removed 6 bases at V and 0 bases at J, leaving 7 bases unmatched. Germline V CDR1 and CDR2: MGHDK, SYGVNS. The CDR3 sequence is 15 residues long. In nucleotides, the CDR3 is TGTGCCAGCAGCCCAGGGACAGTGTTGAACACTGAAGCTTTCTTT. Amino acids: CASSPGTVLNTEAFF.

The V call is TRBV25-1, the J call TRBJ1-2; 12 nucleotides match TRBD1. The CDR3 loop spans 18 amino acids. The V gene's germline CDR1 is MGHDK and CDR2 SYGVNS. The ends lost 6 bases at V and 4 bases at J; junction bases unmatched: 15. The CDR3 region has the DNA TGTGCCAGCAGCCCCGGAGGGGACAGGGGGCGTCGGATCTATGGCTACACCTTC. Its protein is CASSPGGDRGRRIYGYTF.

The table lists this clone with a few counts. V gene TRBV30 combines with J gene TRBJ1-5, with a weak D call TRBD1 (5 bases). CDR1 GTSNPN and CDR2 SVGIG come from the germline V gene (reference sequence). The CDR3 contains 16 residues. V dropped 0 bases and J dropped 6 bases, with 18 bases sitting between them. The CDR3 DNA reads as TGTGCCTGGAGTGTAAGGTTCCTGCAGGGTATTCAGCCCCAGCATTTT. Protein sequence: CAWSVRFLQGIQPQHF.

J is TRBJ1-5 and V is TRBV15; no clear D. Germline CDR1 LNHNV, CDR2 YYDKDF (reference sequence). V dropped 0 bases and J dropped 3 bases, with 12 bases sitting between them. This CDR3 has 16 residues. In DNA, the CDR3 is TGTGCCACCAGCAGAGATAAGGCACAGCCCAATCAGCCCCAGCATTTT. This sequence encodes CATSRDKAQPNQPQHF.

CDR3 coding DNA: TGTGCCACCAGCAGAGTCTCGAGTGAGCAGTTCTTC. Translated: CATSRVSSEQFF. V is TRBV15 and J is TRBJ2-1; unclear D gene. The CDR3 has 12 amino acids. The V gene lost 1 base and the J gene lost 9 bases, with 7 bases spanning the gap. Germline V lookup: CDR1 LNHNV, CDR2 YYDKDF (reference sequence). The full variable domain, with the rest looked up from reference TRBV15 and TRBJ2-1, is DAMVIQNPRYQVTQFGKPVTLSCSQTLNHNVMYWYQQKSSQAPKLLFHYYDKDFNNEADTPDNFQSRRPNTSFCFLDIRSPGLGDTAMYLCATSRVSSEQFFGPGTRLTVL.

The chain has TRBV18 and TRBJ2-1; D is unclear. Germline CDR1 reads KGHSH; CDR2 reads LQKENI. V was trimmed by 4 bases and J by 8 bases, leaving 6 bases between them. The CDR3 runs 11 residues. CDR3 coding DNA: TGTGCCAGCTCACTAAACTATGAGCAGTTCTTC. This gives the protein CASSLNYEQFF.

This clone was counted a few times. The chain has TRBV7-8 and TRBJ2-1, with D possibly being TRBD2 (7 bases). V lost 4 bases, J lost 4 bases, and 11 bases lay in between. Germline loops: CDR1 SGHVS, CDR2 FQNEAQ. The CDR3 runs to 14 residues. The CDR3 coding sequence is TGTGCCAGCAGCTGGGGGGGCTCTTACAATGAGCAGTTCTTC. It is translated as CASSWGGSYNEQFF.

The genes are TRBV18 and TRBJ2-7; the match to TRBD2 covers 7 bases. V dropped 3 bases and J dropped 5; count of bases not matched to a gene: 10. CDR1 is KGHSH and CDR2 is LQKENI in the germline V gene. The CDR3 length is 15 residues. The CDR3 spells CASSPGLVGGNEQYV. CDR3 in DNA: TGTGCCAGCTCACCCGGACTAGTCGGCGGTAACGAGCAGTACGTC.

The chain is built from TRBV5-4 and TRBJ2-7; a possible D gene is TRBD1 (6 bases). CDR1 and CDR2 from the germline V gene are SGHNT and YYREEE (reference sequence). CDR3 length: 14 residues. V lost 2 bases to trimming and J lost 2 bases, with 11 bases between them. CDR3 sequence: CASSLQTGTYEQYF. Here the CDR3 DNA reads TGTGCCAGCAGCTTACAGACAGGTACCTACGAGCAGTACTTC.

This clone was counted a few times. The chain uses TRBV5-4 and TRBJ1-2; 11 bases line up with TRBD1. The CDR3 runs 15 residues. V lost 3 bases and J lost 2; bases outside the gene matches: 3. Germline loops: CDR1 SGHNT, CDR2 YYREEE (reference sequence). CDR3: CASSSGTGGNYGYTF. The CDR3, as DNA: TGTGCCAGCAGCTCCGGGACAGGGGGGAACTATGGCTACACCTTC.

This clone has more than one count but fewer than ten. The CDR3 sequence is CASTGLAQTDTQYF. The CDR3 bases are TGTGCCAGCACAGGACTAGCCCAGACAGATACGCAGTATTTT. This chain links TRBV30 with TRBJ2-3; TRBD2 agrees at 8 bases. The CDR3 has 14 amino acids. Germline values: CDR1 GTSNPN, CDR2 SVGIG (reference sequence). V lost 8 bases and J lost 3; bases outside the gene matches: 10.

The chain links TRBV18 to TRBJ2-7; a possible D gene is TRBD1 (6 bases). The CDR3 runs 15 residues. CDR1 KGHSH and CDR2 LQKENI come from the germline V gene. The V end lost 6 bases, the J end lost 4 bases, and 19 bases lay between the germline ends. The CDR3 sequence: CASSLTGAGVYEQYV. CDR3 nucleotide sequence: TGTGCCAGCTCCCTTACGGGTGCAGGGGTGTACGAGCAGTACGTC.

This rearrangement joins TRBV5-4 to TRBJ2-1; D unresolved. Between the trimmed V and J ends, which lost 4 bases and 0 bases, there was a span of 11 bases. This CDR3 spans 15 amino acids. The germline CDR1 and CDR2 sequences are SGHNT and YYREEE (reference sequence). The DNA of the CDR3 is TGTGCCAGCAGCCCCTCGACGGGCTCCTACAATGAGCAGTTCTTC. It translates to CASSPSTGSYNEQFF.

The J gene is TRBJ2-6, the V gene TRBV4-3, with 8 positions matching TRBD1. This CDR3 is 17 amino acids long. Germline values: CDR1 LGHNA, CDR2 YSLEER. The V segment lost 1 base and the J segment 2 bases; nucleotides outside the gene matches: 4. Here the CDR3 DNA reads TGCGCCAGCAGCCAAGCCAGGGGGCAGACTGGGGCCAACGTCCTGACTTTC. Its translation: CASSQARGQTGANVLTF.

The chain couples TRBV29-1 to TRBJ2-5; 7 bases are a match to TRBD1. Germline values: CDR1 SQVTM, CDR2 ANQGSEA. The J segment lost 2 bases and the V segment lost 4 bases, leaving 1 base of the junction unmatched. The CDR3 runs to 12 residues. The DNA of the CDR3 is TGCAGCGTTGTCAGGGGGCAAGAGACCCAGTACTTC. This codes for CSVVRGQETQYF.

The chain links TRBV7-9 to TRBJ2-1, with 8 bases fitting TRBD2. From germline, CDR1 is SEHNR and CDR2 FQNEAQ (reference sequence). This CDR3 contains 16 residues. V lost 5 bases, J lost 0 bases, and 6 bases stayed unmatched. Here the CDR3 reads CASSRTSPSSYNEQFF. CDR3 bases: TGTGCCAGCAGCCGGACTAGCCCGAGCTCCTACAATGAGCAGTTCTTC. Full variable domain (outside the CDR3, taken from reference TRBV7-9 and TRBJ2-1): DTGVSQNPRHKITKRGQNVTFRCDPISEHNRLYWYRQTLGQGPEFLTYFQNEAQLEKSRLLSDRFSAERPKGSFSTLEIQRTEQGDSAMYLCASSRTSPSSYNEQFFGPGTRLTVL.

The chain is built from TRBV29-1 and TRBJ2-5, with a tentative D call TRBD1 (5 bases). V was pared by 3 bases and J by 5 bases, with 13 bases between. Germline V lookup: CDR1 SQVTM, CDR2 ANQGSEA. The CDR3 is 13 residues long. The DNA for the CDR3 is TGCAGCGTTGAGGGCAGGGAAGGGGAGACCCAGTACTTC. This encodes CSVEGREGETQYF. The full variable domain, completed using reference TRBV29-1 and TRBJ2-5, is SAVISQKPSRDICQRGTSLTIQCQVDSQVTMMFWYRQQPGQSLTLIATANQGSEATYESGFVIDKFPISRPNLTFSTLTVSNMSPEDSSIYLCSVEGREGETQYFGPGTRLLVL.

V is TRBV28 and J is TRBJ2-7, with 7 bases identical to TRBD2. Trimming removed 5 bases from V and 1 base from J; junction bases left unmatched: 2. Germline V gives CDR1 MDHEN, CDR2 SYDVKM. This CDR3 region has 13 residues. CDR3 sequence: CASSPGRSYEQYF. CDR3 nucleotides: TGTGCCAGCAGTCCCGGGAGGTCCTACGAGCAGTACTTC.

This clone was observed a few times. J is TRBJ1-2 and V is TRBV30; D is uncertain. CDR3 length: 17 residues. Germline assignment: CDR1 GTSNPN and CDR2 SVGIG (reference sequence). Trimming cost V 4 bases and J 3 bases, with 24 bases left between them. The CDR3 DNA follows: TGTGCCTGGACCGAGGGTTTCGCTGTTTATATTGACTATGGCTACACCTTC. The encoded protein is CAWTEGFAVYIDYGYTF.

There are a few counts of this clone. The chain has TRBV7-2 and TRBJ2-1; 7 nucleotides line up with TRBD2. Per germline, CDR1 SGHTA and CDR2 FQGNSA. V lost 5 bases to trimming and J lost 2 bases; unmatched junction nucleotides: 15. The CDR3 consists of 18 residues. The CDR3 DNA is TGTGCCAGCAGCACACCTAGGGGAGGGACGGGAGCCTACAATGAGCAGTTCTTC. This gives the protein CASSTPRGGTGAYNEQFF. Based on the CDR3 plus reference TRBV7-2 and TRBJ2-1, the full variable domain is GAGVSQSPSNKVTEKGKDVELRCDPISGHTALYWYRQSLGQGLEFLIYFQGNSAPDKSGLPSDRFSAERTGGSVSTLTIQRTQQEDSAVYLCASSTPRGGTGAYNEQFFGPGTRLTVL.

The chain links TRBV19 to TRBJ2-1; 10 bases map to TRBD1. CDR1 and CDR2 from the germline V gene are LNHDA and SQIVND (reference sequence). The CDR3 loop spans 17 amino acids. J was trimmed by 4 bases and V by 3 bases; bases with no gene match: 9. The CDR3 DNA is TGTGCCAGTAGTATCTTTCCCTCGGGACAGGGGTACAATGAGCAGTTCTTC. This codes for CASSIFPSGQGYNEQFF.

This clone was seen more than once but under ten times. The genes are TRBV19 and TRBJ2-2; a possible D gene is TRBD2 (5 bases). Trimming cost V 4 bases and J 3 bases, with 9 bases left between them. CDR1 LNHDA and CDR2 SQIVND come from the germline V gene (reference sequence). There are 14 residues in the CDR3. The CDR3 here is CASSKRTDTGELFF. CDR3 sequence (DNA): TGTGCCAGTAGTAAGCGGACGGACACCGGGGAGCTGTTTTTT.

DNA for the CDR3: TGTGCCAGCAGTTACTCGACAGGCTCTGGAAACACCATATATTTT. Residues: CASSYSTGSGNTIYF. The chain links TRBV6-5 to TRBJ1-3, with D tentatively TRBD1 (6 bases). CDR3 size: 15 residues. V lost 0 bases and J 0 bases, leaving 6 bases between the germline ends. Germline lookup yields CDR1 MNHEY and CDR2 SVGAGI.

This clone was picked up one time. The chain employs TRBV30 and TRBJ2-4, with D possibly being TRBD2 (5 bases). This CDR3 has 16 amino acids. Trimming removed 3 bases at V and 0 bases at J, with 15 bases between. Germline CDR1 and CDR2: GTSNPN and SVGIG (reference sequence). Here the CDR3 DNA reads TGTGCCTGGAGAGGGTCCGGGAAGCTAGCCAAAAACATTCAGTACTTC. This gives the protein CAWRGSGKLAKNIQYF.

This clone came up a few times. The gene calls are TRBV10-2 and TRBJ1-1, with 7 bases lining up with TRBD1. The trim removed 7 bases at V and 1 base at J, leaving 12 bases unmatched. From germline, CDR1 is WSHSY and CDR2 SAAADI. This CDR3 contains 16 residues. Here the CDR3 reads CASTPGQVRRNTEAFF. The CDR3 region has the DNA TGCGCCAGCACGCCTGGACAGGTTCGTCGGAACACTGAAGCTTTCTTT.